Listed below are T cell receptor beta chains from one sample, sequenced in a study of T-cell reconstitution after alpha-beta-depleted transplantation in children. In TCRdb, the PCR reads were re-called with MiXCR into one record per CDR3 protein. Of 200,000 to 250,000 distinct CDR3 sequences in the sample, around 12% were seen once. The source was PBMCs from the stem cell graft donor, collected from the stem cell graft. The receptors come from a human donor who donated a stem cell graft to a child with acute lymphoblastic leukemia. Each CDR3 is given with its conserved first and last residue. D genes are given only for firm matches. Clone sizes are given selectively: once, few, many, or a class where the clone is expanded.

CDR3 protein: CASSLGAGPSYNEQFF
CDR3 DNA: TGTGCCAGCAGTCTGGGAGCGGGGCCCTCCTACAATGAGCAGTTCTTC
V gene: TRBV12-3/TRBV12-4
clone size: many
J gene: TRBJ2-1
D gene: TRBD2

CDR3 protein: CSARGPTGGTGELFF
CDR3 DNA: TGCAGTGCTAGAGGCCCGACAGGGGGAACCGGGGAGCTGTTTTTT
V gene: TRBV20-1
clone size: NA
J gene: TRBJ2-2
D gene: TRBD1

CDR3 protein: CAAQGGISYEQYF
CDR3 DNA: TGTGCCGCCCAGGGGGGGATCTCCTACGAGCAGTACTTC
V gene: TRBV7-9
clone size: few
J gene: TRBJ2-7
D gene: NA

CDR3 protein: CSARAGGQELGGYTF
CDR3 DNA: TGCAGTGCCAGAGCAGGCGGACAGGAGTTGGGTGGCTACACCTTC
V gene: TRBV20-1
clone size: many
J gene: TRBJ1-2
D gene: TRBD1

CDR3 protein: CAISGGGGAGNTEAFF
CDR3 DNA: TGTGCCATCAGTGGTGGGGGGGGCGCGGGGAACACTGAAGCTTTCTTT
V gene: TRBV10-3
clone size: many
J gene: TRBJ1-1
D gene: NA

CDR3 protein: CATEPGGNQPQHF
CDR3 DNA: TGTGCCACAGAACCAGGGGGCAATCAGCCCCAGCATTTT
V gene: TRBV10-3
clone size: many
J gene: TRBJ1-5
D gene: NA

CDR3 protein: CSARDKRGGTEAFF
CDR3 DNA: TGCAGTGCTAGAGATAAACGGGGGGGGACTGAAGCTTTCTTT
V gene: TRBV20-1
clone size: few
J gene: TRBJ1-1
D gene: NA

CDR3 protein: CASRVQGTPEAFF
CDR3 DNA: TGTGCCAGCAGGGTACAGGGTACGCCTGAAGCTTTCTTT
V gene: TRBV12-3/TRBV12-4
clone size: many
J gene: TRBJ1-1
D gene: NA

CDR3 protein: CSASPTLALKETQYF
CDR3 DNA: TGCAGTGCTAGTCCTACCCTAGCGCTGAAAGAGACCCAGTACTTC
V gene: TRBV20-1
clone size: many
J gene: TRBJ2-5
D gene: NA

CDR3 protein: CSARDYDRGTYGYTF
CDR3 DNA: TGCAGTGCTAGAGATTACGATCGGGGTACCTATGGCTACACCTTC
V gene: TRBV20-1
clone size: NA
J gene: TRBJ1-2
D gene: NA

CDR3 protein: CSALDRDGPLANQPQHF
CDR3 DNA: TGCAGCGCCCTGGACAGGGACGGGCCATTAGCAAATCAGCCCCAGCATTTT
V gene: TRBV29-1
clone size: NA
J gene: TRBJ1-5
D gene: TRBD1

CDR3 protein: CASSQDQGTGANEQFF
CDR3 DNA: TGTGCCAGCAGCCAAGATCAAGGGACAGGGGCCAATGAGCAGTTCTTC
V gene: TRBV4-2
clone size: many
J gene: TRBJ2-1
D gene: TRBD1

CDR3 protein: CATSDHYPPSGQETQYF
CDR3 DNA: TGTGCCACCAGTGACCACTATCCCCCTAGCGGCCAAGAGACCCAGTACTTC
V gene: TRBV24-1
clone size: many
J gene: TRBJ2-5
D gene: TRBD2

CDR3 protein: CASTPRVGEYNEQFF
CDR3 DNA: TGTGCCAGCACCCCCCGGGTAGGGGAGTACAATGAGCAGTTCTTC
V gene: TRBV28
clone size: many
J gene: TRBJ2-1
D gene: NA

CDR3 protein: CASSQVVRQDAIF
CDR3 DNA: TGTGCCAGCAGCCAAGTCGTAAGGCAGGACGCGATCTTC
V gene: TRBV3-1
clone size: NA
J gene: TRBJ1-2
D gene: NA

CDR3 protein: CSVANRGRNLYNSPLHF
CDR3 DNA: TGCAGTGTCGCAAACAGGGGGCGGAACCTCTATAATTCACCCCTCCACTTT
V gene: TRBV20-1
clone size: many
J gene: TRBJ1-6
D gene: TRBD1

CDR3 protein: CASSQVTGDRGAYEQYF
CDR3 DNA: TGTGCCAGCAGCCAGGTCACTGGGGACAGGGGTGCCTACGAGCAGTACTTC
V gene: TRBV4-2
clone size: NA
J gene: TRBJ2-7
D gene: TRBD1

CDR3 protein: CASCRLAGNHEQFF
CDR3 DNA: TGTGCCAGCTGTCGACTAGCGGGAAACCATGAGCAGTTCTTC
V gene: TRBV6-1
clone size: NA
J gene: TRBJ2-1
D gene: TRBD2

CDR3 protein: CASSLTDRANYGYTF
CDR3 DNA: TGTGCCAGCAGCTTAACGGACCGAGCTAACTATGGCTACACCTTC
V gene: TRBV7-9
clone size: many
J gene: TRBJ1-2
D gene: NA

CDR3 protein: CASSVAGGSGYTF
CDR3 DNA: TGTGCCAGCAGCGTGGCGGGGGGCTCTGGCTACACCTTC
V gene: TRBV9
clone size: many
J gene: TRBJ1-2
D gene: NA

CDR3 protein: CASSLGTGRPYGYTF
CDR3 DNA: TGTGCCAGCAGCTTAGGGACCGGGCGTCCCTATGGCTACACCTTC
V gene: TRBV7-2
clone size: NA
J gene: TRBJ1-2
D gene: NA

CDR3 protein: CASNTGTDTQYF
CDR3 DNA: TGTGCCAGCAATACGGGCACAGATACGCAGTATTTT
V gene: TRBV7-9
clone size: NA
J gene: TRBJ2-3
D gene: NA

CDR3 protein: CASSPPRPINEQFF
CDR3 DNA: TGTGCCAGCTCACCACCGCGTCCTATCAATGAGCAGTTCTTC
V gene: TRBV18
clone size: many
J gene: TRBJ2-1
D gene: NA

CDR3 protein: CASSPQVNYEQYF
CDR3 DNA: TGTGCCAGCAGCCCTCAGGTAAACTACGAGCAGTACTTC
V gene: TRBV7-9
clone size: NA
J gene: TRBJ2-7
D gene: NA

CDR3 protein: CASNTRETGELFF
CDR3 DNA: TGTGCCAGTAACACCAGGGAAACCGGGGAGCTGTTTTTT
V gene: TRBV6-2/TRBV6-3
clone size: many
J gene: TRBJ2-2
D gene: NA

CDR3 protein: CSALPLGENSGNTIYF
CDR3 DNA: TGCAGTGCTCTACCCCTGGGGGAAAACTCTGGAAACACCATATATTTT
V gene: TRBV20-1
clone size: many
J gene: TRBJ1-3
D gene: NA

CDR3 protein: CASSIGGDTEAFF
CDR3 DNA: TGTGCCAGTAGTATTGGCGGGGACACTGAAGCTTTCTTT
V gene: TRBV19
clone size: NA
J gene: TRBJ1-1
D gene: NA

CDR3 protein: CAWSILVGIDTQYF
CDR3 DNA: TGTGCCTGGAGTATCCTGGTTGGGATAGATACGCAGTATTTT
V gene: TRBV30
clone size: few
J gene: TRBJ2-3
D gene: NA

CDR3 protein: CASSVGQGNTIYF
CDR3 DNA: TGTGCCAGCAGCGTAGGACAGGGAAACACCATATATTTT
V gene: TRBV9
clone size: many
J gene: TRBJ1-3
D gene: NA

CDR3 protein: CASTQGGSPLHF
CDR3 DNA: TGTGCCAGCACGCAGGGCGGTTCACCCCTCCACTTT
V gene: TRBV28
clone size: many
J gene: TRBJ1-6
D gene: NA

CDR3 protein: CASSQEAGRRQYF
CDR3 DNA: TGCGCCAGCAGCCAAGAGGCAGGGAGGCGGCAGTACTTC
V gene: TRBV4-3
clone size: many
J gene: TRBJ2-7
D gene: NA

CDR3 protein: CASSQGARDRVYEQYF
CDR3 DNA: TGTGCCAGCAGCCAAGGAGCCCGCGACAGGGTCTACGAGCAGTACTTC
V gene: TRBV4-2
clone size: NA
J gene: TRBJ2-7
D gene: TRBD1

CDR3 protein: CASSFRQTYQETQYF
CDR3 DNA: TGCGCCAGCAGCTTCAGACAGACCTACCAAGAGACCCAGTACTTC
V gene: TRBV5-1
clone size: few
J gene: TRBJ2-5
D gene: NA

CDR3 protein: CASSPLRLSGYTF
CDR3 DNA: TGTGCCAGCTCACCACTGAGGTTGTCGGGCTACACCTTC
V gene: TRBV18
clone size: many
J gene: TRBJ1-2
D gene: NA

CDR3 protein: CASSRTSGRAVEQFF
CDR3 DNA: TGTGCCAGCAGCCGCACTAGCGGGAGGGCCGTTGAGCAGTTCTTC
V gene: TRBV7-3
clone size: NA
J gene: TRBJ2-1
D gene: TRBD2

CDR3 protein: CSAHLTSGSYNEQFF
CDR3 DNA: TGCAGTGCACACCTGACTAGCGGGTCCTACAATGAGCAGTTCTTC
V gene: TRBV20-1
clone size: few
J gene: TRBJ2-1
D gene: TRBD2

CDR3 protein: CASRDRPDTQYF
CDR3 DNA: TGTGCCAGCAGGGACCGGCCAGATACGCAGTATTTT
V gene: TRBV6-2/TRBV6-3
clone size: NA
J gene: TRBJ2-3
D gene: NA

CDR3 protein: CASSPSTGGLTYEQYF
CDR3 DNA: TGCGCCAGCAGTCCTAGTACAGGGGGCCTAACCTACGAGCAGTACTTC
V gene: TRBV5-1
clone size: many
J gene: TRBJ2-7
D gene: TRBD1

CDR3 protein: CSARRLDRGQETQYF
CDR3 DNA: TGCAGTGCTAGACGGCTGGACAGGGGGCAAGAGACCCAGTACTTC
V gene: TRBV20-1
clone size: many
J gene: TRBJ2-5
D gene: TRBD1

CDR3 protein: CASSLKFSGRGFYGYTF
CDR3 DNA: TGTGCCAGCAGTTTAAAATTTTCGGGGCGCGGCTTCTATGGCTACACCTTC
V gene: TRBV12-3/TRBV12-4
clone size: NA
J gene: TRBJ1-2
D gene: NA

CDR3 protein: CASSFSQGYYGYTF
CDR3 DNA: TGTGCCAGCAGTTTTTCTCAGGGGTACTATGGCTACACCTTC
V gene: TRBV12-3/TRBV12-4
clone size: few
J gene: TRBJ1-2
D gene: NA

CDR3 protein: CASSDGGAESPLHF
CDR3 DNA: TGTGCCAGCAGTGATGGAGGGGCCGAATCACCCCTCCACTTT
V gene: TRBV6-1
clone size: many
J gene: TRBJ1-6
D gene: NA

CDR3 protein: CASTLSGTDTQYF
CDR3 DNA: TGTGCCAGCACCTTATCGGGCACAGATACGCAGTATTTT
V gene: TRBV12-3/TRBV12-4
clone size: many
J gene: TRBJ2-3
D gene: NA

CDR3 protein: CASSSEGQGSSYEQYF
CDR3 DNA: TGTGCCAGCAGCTCCGAGGGACAGGGTAGCTCCTACGAGCAGTACTTC
V gene: TRBV7-2
clone size: NA
J gene: TRBJ2-7
D gene: TRBD1

CDR3 protein: CASSPDFSGNTIYF
CDR3 DNA: TGCGCCAGCAGTCCGGACTTCTCTGGAAACACCATATATTTT
V gene: TRBV5-1
clone size: many
J gene: TRBJ1-3
D gene: NA

CDR3 protein: CASRHGLANTGELFF
CDR3 DNA: TGTGCCAGCAGGCACGGTTTGGCGAACACCGGGGAGCTGTTTTTT
V gene: TRBV6-1
clone size: many
J gene: TRBJ2-2
D gene: NA

CDR3 protein: CASSSSVEGRYEQYF
CDR3 DNA: TGTGCCAGCAGCTCCTCCGTGGAGGGGAGGTACGAGCAGTACTTC
V gene: TRBV9
clone size: many
J gene: TRBJ2-7
D gene: NA

CDR3 protein: CSARETARDRNYGYTF
CDR3 DNA: TGCAGTGCTAGAGAAACTGCACGGGACAGGAACTATGGCTACACCTTC
V gene: TRBV20-1
clone size: few
J gene: TRBJ1-2
D gene: TRBD1

CDR3 protein: CSVEMGLAGERYLEQYF
CDR3 DNA: TGCAGCGTTGAAATGGGACTAGCGGGAGAAAGATACCTCGAGCAGTACTTC
V gene: TRBV29-1
clone size: NA
J gene: TRBJ2-7
D gene: TRBD2

CDR3 protein: CASSLGQGREDTQYF
CDR3 DNA: TGTGCCAGCAGCTTGGGACAGGGGAGGGAAGATACGCAGTATTTT
V gene: TRBV7-2
clone size: many
J gene: TRBJ2-3
D gene: TRBD1

CDR3 protein: CASSGTQKSGYGYTF
CDR3 DNA: TGTGCCAGCTCGGGGACCCAGAAAAGCGGCTATGGCTACACCTTC
V gene: TRBV28
clone size: many
J gene: TRBJ1-2
D gene: NA

CDR3 protein: CASRQGGGTDTQYF
CDR3 DNA: TGTGCCAGCCGTCAGGGCGGGGGCACAGATACGCAGTATTTT
V gene: TRBV28
clone size: many
J gene: TRBJ2-3
D gene: NA

CDR3 protein: CASSPPPGTGNGYTF
CDR3 DNA: TGTGCCAGCAGCCCACCCCCCGGGACAGGGAATGGCTACACCTTC
V gene: TRBV6-1
clone size: NA
J gene: TRBJ1-2
D gene: TRBD1

CDR3 protein: CASSIEDRLNTEAFF
CDR3 DNA: TGTGCCAGTAGTATAGAGGACAGATTGAACACTGAAGCTTTCTTT
V gene: TRBV19
clone size: NA
J gene: TRBJ1-1
D gene: NA

CDR3 protein: CASTWTGGSRNTEAFF
CDR3 DNA: TGCGCCAGCACGTGGACAGGGGGATCTCGGAACACTGAAGCTTTCTTT
V gene: TRBV5-1
clone size: many
J gene: TRBJ1-1
D gene: TRBD1

CDR3 protein: CASGYGQGINQPQHF
CDR3 DNA: TGTGCCAGCGGGTATGGACAGGGGATCAATCAGCCCCAGCATTTT
V gene: TRBV27
clone size: many
J gene: TRBJ1-5
D gene: TRBD1

CDR3 protein: CASSEAGTGHQPQHF
CDR3 DNA: TGTGCCAGCAGTGAAGCGGGGACAGGGCACCAGCCCCAGCATTTT
V gene: TRBV6-1
clone size: NA
J gene: TRBJ1-5
D gene: TRBD1